The clone carrying this T cell receptor (beta chain) was seen at least ten times. The CDR3 runs to 16 residues. V lost 4 bases and J lost 3, with 20 bases in between. In germline, CDR1 is SGHRS, CDR2 YFSETQ. Ophthalmopathy cases met thresholds of Clinical Activity Score at least 3, NOSPECS grade at least 4 and duration under 3 months. Clinical symptoms, serum thyroxine and TRAb, thyroid ultrasound and orbital computed tomography together formed the diagnostic basis. Amplified TCR beta CDR3 regions came from RNA transcripts. Carried out on the TCR CDR3, a first-round RT-PCR used the HTBI primer set. TCRdb analysed the multiplex PCR reads with MiXCR anew, one entry per CDR3 protein. The sample gives fewer than 500,000 distinct CDR3 sequences, roughly 15% of which show up once; 15% to 20% is in the top ten. The entry originates in a study of T cells in Graves' hyperthyroidism and ophthalmopathy. Study-wide background: It was at initial diagnosis, before any treatment, that peripheral blood was collected.

This chain connects TRBV5-1 to TRBJ2-7; perhaps TRBD1 as D (6 bases). Sequencing was done on a sample of blood. The source is a woman under 40 with Graves' ophthalmopathy. For the CDR3, the DNA is TGCGCCAGCAGCCTTGGACAGTCATATGGGGGCTACGAGCAGTACTTC. Translated: CASSLGQSYGGYEQYF.